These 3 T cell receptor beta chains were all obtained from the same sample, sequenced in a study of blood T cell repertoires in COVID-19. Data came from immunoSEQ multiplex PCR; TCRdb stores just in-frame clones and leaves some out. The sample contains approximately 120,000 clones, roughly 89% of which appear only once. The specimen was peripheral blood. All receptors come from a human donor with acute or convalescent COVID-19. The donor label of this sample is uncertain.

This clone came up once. The CDR3 sequence: CASSSGLPYEQYF. The DNA for the CDR3 is TGTGCCAGCAGTTCGGGACTACCCTACGAGCAGTACTTC. The chain couples TRBV28 to TRBJ2-7, with 7 bases matching TRBD2. Germline CDR1 and CDR2: MDHEN and SYDVKM. J lost 2 bases, V lost 4 bases, and 2 bases had no gene match. The CDR3 loop spans 13 amino acids.

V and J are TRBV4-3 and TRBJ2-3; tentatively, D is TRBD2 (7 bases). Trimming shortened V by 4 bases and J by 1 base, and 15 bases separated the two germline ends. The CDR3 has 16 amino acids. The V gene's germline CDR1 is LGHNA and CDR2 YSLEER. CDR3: CASSRGGGARTDTQYF. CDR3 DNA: TGCGCCAGCAGCCGAGGAGGGGGGGCGCGCACAGATACGCAGTATTTT.

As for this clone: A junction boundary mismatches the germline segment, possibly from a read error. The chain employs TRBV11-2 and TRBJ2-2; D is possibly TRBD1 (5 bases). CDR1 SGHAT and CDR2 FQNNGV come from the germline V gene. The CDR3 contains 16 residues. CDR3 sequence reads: CASTLDSASNTGELFF. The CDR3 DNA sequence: TGTGCCAGCACCTTAGACAGCGCTTCGAACACCGGGGAGCTGTTTTTT. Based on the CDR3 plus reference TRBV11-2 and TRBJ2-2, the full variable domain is EAGVAQSPRYKIIEKRQSVAFWCNPISGHATLYWYQQILGQGPKLLIQFQNNGVVDDSQLPKDRFSAERLKGVDSTLKIQPAKLEDSAVYLCASTLDSASNTGELFFGEGSRLTVL.